These 19 T cell receptor beta chains share one sample of origin, sequenced in a study of immune characterization of retroperitoneal liposarcoma. TCRdb passed the PCR reads through MiXCR, listing each CDR3 protein once. This table holds roughly 10,000 distinct CDR3 sequences, over 20% found once. Sequenced input: blood. The origin of the receptors is a female donor with retroperitoneal liposarcoma.

In its sample, this clonotype was seen many times. The CDR3 region has the DNA TGTGCTAGTGGTTTGGTAGTGTCTCCGAACACCGGGGAGCTGTTTTTT. This sequence encodes CASGLVVSPNTGELFF. The chain joins TRBV12-5 to TRBJ2-2; D remains unclear. Germline CDR1 is LGHNT and CDR2 is FRNRAP. The V and J ends lost 0 bases and 0 bases respectively, with 8 bases between them. CDR3 length equals 16 residues.

A remark on this clonotype: A much larger clone differs by one base, so this may be a read error. The rearrangement joins TRBV12-5 to TRBJ2-5; 8 nucleotides match TRBD2. Gene TRBJ2-7 matches the end of the DNA better, so the J call may be wrong. Germline V gives CDR1 LGHNT, CDR2 FRNRAP. The CDR3 has 17 residues. CDR3 loop: CASGLVQASGQPYEQYF. Written as DNA, the CDR3 is TGTGCTAGTGGTTTGGTACAAGCTAGCGGGCAACCCTACGAGCAGTACTTC.

The genes are TRBV7-2 and TRBJ2-1, with TRBD2 matching over 10 bases. The CDR3 totals 18 residues. The germline V gene encodes CDR1 SGHTA and CDR2 FQGNSA. Trimming cost V 5 bases and J 0 bases; bases outside gene matches: 10. This CDR3 reads CASSPRIAGGSSYNEQFF. The CDR3, as DNA: TGTGCCAGCAGCCCCCGGATAGCGGGGGGAAGCTCCTACAATGAGCAGTTCTTC.

A few counts support this clonotype. J is TRBJ2-7 and V is TRBV11-2, with D maybe TRBD2 (5 bases). V was cut by 5 bases and J by 9 bases, with 23 bases left in between. Germline V lookup: CDR1 SGHAT, CDR2 FQNNGV. This CDR3 contains 15 residues. The CDR3 protein is CASSPRTSLKGRQYF. CDR3 DNA sequence: TGTGCCAGCAGCCCGCGAACCTCCCTAAAAGGGAGGCAGTACTTC.

The chain links TRBV6-1 to TRBJ2-1; no clear D. V was pared by 6 bases and J by 0 bases, with 15 bases between. In germline, CDR1 is MNHNS, CDR2 SASEGT. The CDR3 has 16 residues. For the CDR3, the DNA is TGTGCCAGCAGAGGCGCAGATTTTGGCTCCTACAATGAGCAGTTCTTC. This translates into CASRGADFGSYNEQFF.

There are a few counts of this clonotype. The chain employs TRBV7-2 and TRBJ2-1, with 10 nucleotides matching TRBD2. The DNA end is a closer match to TRBJ2-5, so the J assignment may be wrong. The CDR3 consists of 16 residues. CDR1 and CDR2 from the germline V gene are SGHTA and FQGNSA. CDR3 coding DNA: TGTGCCAGCAGTTTCGGACTAGCGGCGGGCGGCGAGACCCAGTACTTC. Translating it yields CASSFGLAAGGETQYF.

The chain combines TRBV12-3 or TRBV12-4 with TRBJ1-1, with D possibly being TRBD1 (5 bases). The CDR3 has 14 residues. Trimming took off 5 bases at V and 4 bases at J, with 14 bases between the two ends. The CDR3 DNA is TGTGCCAGCAGTCATGTCGGGGGTGGCACTGAAGCTTTCTTT. Residues: CASSHVGGGTEAFF.

By share, this clonotype counts as medium-sized. The chain is built from TRBV11-3 and TRBJ2-3; D is unresolved. Trimming pared 0 bases from V and 4 bases from J, leaving 5 bases between. CDR3 length: 13 amino acids. The germline CDR1 and CDR2 sequences are SGHNT and YENEEA. This CDR3 reads CASSLEVADTQYF. The CDR3 DNA follows: TGTGCCAGCAGCTTAGAGGTTGCAGATACGCAGTATTTT.

The chain couples TRBV6-2 or TRBV6-3 to TRBJ2-2, with 8 nucleotides matching TRBD1. The CDR3 loop spans 14 amino acids. The germline gives CDR1 MNHEY, CDR2 SVGEGT. V lost 6 bases, J lost 5 bases, and 5 bases stayed unmatched. The CDR3 is CASSRTGRTGELFF. The DNA for the CDR3 is TGTGCCAGCAGCCGGACAGGGCGGACCGGGGAGCTGTTTTTT.

This clonotype is labeled medium-sized. The rearrangement joins TRBV7-2 to TRBJ2-1; the D gene is possibly TRBD2 (5 bases). Germline CDR1 is SGHTA and CDR2 is FQGNSA. The CDR3 loop spans 14 amino acids. Trimming cost V 1 base and J 13 bases, with 17 bases left between them. Here the CDR3 reads CASSLVDYQETQFF. The CDR3 DNA reads TGTGCCAGCAGCTTAGTTGACTACCAAGAGACCCAGTTCTTC.

The chain uses TRBV6-1 and TRBJ2-5, with D tentatively TRBD1 (5 bases). The better agreement between TRBJ2-1 and the DNA end casts doubt on the J call. The CDR3 has 15 amino acids. Per the germline V gene, CDR1 is MNHNS and CDR2 is SASEGT. The CDR3 sequence: CASSALEGVPYEQFF. As DNA, the CDR3 is TGTGCCAGCAGTGCCTTAGAAGGGGTCCCCTACGAGCAGTTCTTC.

The CDR3 loop is CASSWDSSTEAFF. For the CDR3, the DNA is TGTGCCAGCAGTTGGGATTCGAGCACTGAAGCTTTCTTT. The V call is TRBV27, the J call TRBJ1-1, with D unclear. From germline, CDR1 is MNHEY and CDR2 SMNVEV (reference sequence). The CDR3 consists of 13 residues. The ends were cut back, 4 bases at V and 4 bases at J, with 10 bases in the middle.

The rearrangement uses TRBV27 and TRBJ1-1, with no clear D. Trimming cost V 1 base and J 3 bases, with 18 bases left between them. The CDR3 sequence is 17 residues long. Germline assignment: CDR1 MNHEY and CDR2 SMNVEV (reference sequence). The CDR3 reads CASSLFGLGNADTEAFF. The CDR3 bases are TGTGCCAGCAGTTTATTCGGGTTAGGGAACGCGGACACTGAAGCTTTCTTT.

This clonotype was seen many times. J is TRBJ2-5 and V is TRBV10-3; D may be TRBD1 (5 bases). Trimming took off 0 bases at V and 5 bases at J, with 13 bases between the two ends. This CDR3 comprises 15 residues. Germline V gene lookup returns CDR1 ENHRY and CDR2 SYGVKD. CDR3 amino acids: CAISESNGPGETQYF. The CDR3 region has the DNA TGTGCCATCAGTGAGTCGAACGGCCCAGGGGAGACCCAGTACTTC.

This clonotype showed up many times. A much larger clone sits a single nucleotide away, making a read error possible. The chain couples TRBV12-3 or TRBV12-4 to TRBJ2-1; 10 nucleotides align to TRBD2. The J call is uncertain, as TRBJ2-7 better fits the DNA end. This CDR3 has 13 residues. The CDR3 DNA follows: TGTGCCAGCAGTCGAGCGGGAGGGACTGAGCAGTACTTC. It is translated as CASSRAGGTEQYF.

V gene TRBV14 combines with J gene TRBJ2-3; 7 bases fit TRBD1. Germline V lookup: CDR1 SGHDN, CDR2 FVKESK. The trim removed 3 bases at V and 4 bases at J, leaving 13 bases unmatched. There are 17 residues in the CDR3. CDR3 coding DNA: TGTGCCAGCAGCCAGCACCTCATGACAGGGCCCCCAGATACGCAGTATTTT. Translated: CASSQHLMTGPPDTQYF.

This clonotype was found a few times. This chain joins TRBV11-2 and TRBJ1-3; D call uncertain. CDR3 size: 17 residues. Germline values: CDR1 SGHAT, CDR2 FQNNGV. Trimming took 2 bases from V and 0 from J, leaving 14 bases between them. The CDR3 protein is CASSLTTGFHSGNTIYF. The CDR3 bases are TGTGCCAGCAGCTTAACCACGGGGTTCCACTCTGGAAACACCATATATTTT.

This clonotype was seen a handful of times. A much larger clone lies a single base off, so this may be a read error. V usage is TRBV6-1 and J usage is TRBJ2-1; TRBD1 agrees at 9 bases. The CDR3 length is 14 residues. V was clipped by 6 bases and J by 10 bases; unmatched bases: 10. Germline V gives CDR1 MNHNS, CDR2 SASEGT. CDR3 protein: CASRGQGALYEQFF. In DNA form, the CDR3 reads TGTGCCAGCAGGGGACAGGGCGCTTTATACGAGCAGTTCTTC.

Concerning this clonotype: An end of the junction differs from the germline gene, which may be a read error. This sequence joins TRBV5-3 and TRBJ2-3; D gene ambiguous. TRBV5-3 is an open reading frame whose function is uncertain. The CDR3 has 15 amino acids. This CDR3 reads CASSSQQTSTDTQYF. CDR3 coding DNA: TGTGCCAGCAGCTCCCAGCAAACTAGCACAGATACGCAGTATTTT.